The clone carrying this TCR beta chain appeared a single time. The assay was immunoSEQ multiplex PCR, and TCRdb's table has in-frame clones only and misses some. Of roughly 500,000 clones in the sample, approximately 88% were seen once. These data are taken from a study of blood T cell repertoires in COVID-19. CDR3 length equals 14 residues. Per germline, CDR1 MNHEY and CDR2 SMNVEV (reference sequence). V was clipped by 4 bases and J by 0 bases, with 9 bases between them. The receptor comes from a woman between 35 and 50 years old who had recovered from COVID-19. Sequencing was performed on PBMCs or T cells enriched from blood (not recorded which). The chain joins TRBV27 to TRBJ1-1; D is unclear. The CDR3 nucleotides are TGTGCCAGCAGTTCTCAAACAGTGAACACTGAAGCTTTCTTT. As protein: CASSSQTVNTEAFF.